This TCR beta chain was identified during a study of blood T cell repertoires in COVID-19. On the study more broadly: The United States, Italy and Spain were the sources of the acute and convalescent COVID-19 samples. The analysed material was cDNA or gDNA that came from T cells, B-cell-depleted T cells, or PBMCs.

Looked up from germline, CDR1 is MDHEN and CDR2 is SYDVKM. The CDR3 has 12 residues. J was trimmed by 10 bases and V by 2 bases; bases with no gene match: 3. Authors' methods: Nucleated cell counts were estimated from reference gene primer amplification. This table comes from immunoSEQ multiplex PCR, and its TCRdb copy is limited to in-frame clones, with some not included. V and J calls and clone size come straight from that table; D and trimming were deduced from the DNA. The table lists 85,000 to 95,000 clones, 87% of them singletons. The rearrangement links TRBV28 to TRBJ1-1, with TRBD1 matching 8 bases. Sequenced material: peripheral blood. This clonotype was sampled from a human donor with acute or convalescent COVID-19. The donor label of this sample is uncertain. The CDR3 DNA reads TGTGCCAGCAGTTTACGGACAGGGAGAGCTTTCTTT. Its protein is CASSLRTGRAFF.